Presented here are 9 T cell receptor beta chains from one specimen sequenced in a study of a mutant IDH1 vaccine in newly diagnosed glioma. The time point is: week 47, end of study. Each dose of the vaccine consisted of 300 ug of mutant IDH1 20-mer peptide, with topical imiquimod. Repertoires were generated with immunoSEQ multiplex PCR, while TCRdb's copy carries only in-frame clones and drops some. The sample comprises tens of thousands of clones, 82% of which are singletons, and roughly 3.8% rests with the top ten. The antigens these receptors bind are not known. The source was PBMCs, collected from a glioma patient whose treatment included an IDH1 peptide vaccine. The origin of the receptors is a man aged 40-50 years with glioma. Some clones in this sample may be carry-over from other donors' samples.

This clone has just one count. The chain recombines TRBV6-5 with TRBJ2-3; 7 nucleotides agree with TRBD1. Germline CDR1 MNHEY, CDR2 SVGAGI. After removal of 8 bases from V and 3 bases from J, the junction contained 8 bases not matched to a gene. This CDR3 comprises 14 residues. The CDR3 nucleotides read TGTGCCAGCGGACCCAGACAGGGTACAGATACGCAGTATTTT. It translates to CASGPRQGTDTQYF.

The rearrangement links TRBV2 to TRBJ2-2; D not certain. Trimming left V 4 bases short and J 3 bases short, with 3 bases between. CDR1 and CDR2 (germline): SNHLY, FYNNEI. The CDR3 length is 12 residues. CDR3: CASSVDTGELFF. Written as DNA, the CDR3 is TGTGCCAGCAGTGTTGACACCGGGGAGCTGTTTTTT.

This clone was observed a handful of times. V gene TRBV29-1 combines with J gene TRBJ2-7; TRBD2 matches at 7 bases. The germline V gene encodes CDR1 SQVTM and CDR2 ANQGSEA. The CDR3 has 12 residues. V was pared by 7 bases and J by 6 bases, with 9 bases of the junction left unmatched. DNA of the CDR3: TGCAGCGCGCAGGCGGGGAGGGCCGAGCAGTACTTC. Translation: CSAQAGRAEQYF.

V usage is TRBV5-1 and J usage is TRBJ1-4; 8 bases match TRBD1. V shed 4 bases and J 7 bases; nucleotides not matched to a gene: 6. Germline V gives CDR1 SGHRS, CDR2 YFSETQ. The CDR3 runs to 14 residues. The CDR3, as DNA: TGCGCCAGCAGCCTAGGACAGGGCTCTGAAAAACTGTTTTTT. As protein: CASSLGQGSEKLFF.

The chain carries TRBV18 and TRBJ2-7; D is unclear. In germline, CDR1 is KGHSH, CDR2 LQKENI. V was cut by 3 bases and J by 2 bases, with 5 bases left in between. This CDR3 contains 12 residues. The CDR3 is CASSPSTYEQYF. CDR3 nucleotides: TGTGCCAGCTCACCCTCGACCTACGAGCAGTACTTC.

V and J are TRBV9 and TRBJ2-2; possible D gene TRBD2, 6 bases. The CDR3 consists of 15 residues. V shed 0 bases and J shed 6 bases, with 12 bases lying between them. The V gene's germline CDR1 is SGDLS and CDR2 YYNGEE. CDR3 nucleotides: TGTGCCAGCAGCGTAGGGGACTTGAGCGCCGGGGAGCTGTTTTTT. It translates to CASSVGDLSAGELFF.

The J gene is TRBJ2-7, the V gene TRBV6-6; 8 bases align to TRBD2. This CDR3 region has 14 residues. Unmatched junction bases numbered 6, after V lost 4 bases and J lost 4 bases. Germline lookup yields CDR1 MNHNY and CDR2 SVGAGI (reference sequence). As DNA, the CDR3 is TGTGCCAGCAGTTCGGGGGGGCCCGGTTACGAGCAGTACTTC. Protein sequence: CASSSGGPGYEQYF.

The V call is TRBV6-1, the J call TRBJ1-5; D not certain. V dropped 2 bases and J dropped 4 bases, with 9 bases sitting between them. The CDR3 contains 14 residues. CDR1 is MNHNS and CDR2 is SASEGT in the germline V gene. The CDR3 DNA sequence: TGTGCCAGCAGTGAAAATACGGTTAATCAGCCCCAGCATTTT. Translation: CASSENTVNQPQHF.

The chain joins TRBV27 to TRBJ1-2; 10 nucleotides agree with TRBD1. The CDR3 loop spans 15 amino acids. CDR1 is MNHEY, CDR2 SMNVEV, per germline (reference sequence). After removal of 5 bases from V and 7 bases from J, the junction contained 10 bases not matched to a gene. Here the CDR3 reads CASSIQPGQGSGYTF. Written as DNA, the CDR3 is TGTGCCAGCAGTATTCAACCGGGACAGGGGTCTGGCTACACCTTC.